These 16 T cell receptor beta chains came from one sample sequenced in a study of cytomegalovirus exposure and HLA in healthy donors. PCR primers comprised 60 Vbeta and 13 Jbeta primers. Sequencing was performed with immunoSEQ multiplex PCR; in TCRdb, only in-frame clones are kept and a portion is missing. The sample data list 35,000 to 45,000 clones. Sequenced sample: PBMCs. The receptors derive from a man aged 30 to 45 in good health and CMV-seronegative.

This chain uses TRBV30 with TRBJ1-5; D is undetermined. Per the germline V gene, CDR1 is GTSNPN and CDR2 is SVGIG (reference sequence). V lost 3 bases to trimming and J lost 6 bases, with 12 bases between them. There are 13 residues in the CDR3. DNA of the CDR3: TGTGCCTGGAGCGACATTTCAGGTCAGCCCCAGCATTTT. It specifies CAWSDISGQPQHF.

This rearrangement joins TRBV19 to TRBJ2-1; 7 bases map to TRBD2. The germline V gene has CDR1 LNHDA and CDR2 SQIVND (reference sequence). The CDR3 loop spans 16 amino acids. V lost 4 bases and J lost 4; bases outside the gene matches: 10. Here the CDR3 DNA reads TGTGCCAGTAGTAAGAATCGAGCGGGATTATACAATGAGCAGTTCTTC. Translated, it gives CASSKNRAGLYNEQFF.

The CDR3 region has the DNA TGTGCCAGCAGACCACAGGGCCACGAGCAGTACTTC. This sequence encodes CASRPQGHEQYF. The chain carries TRBV7-9 and TRBJ2-7; D might be TRBD1 (6 bases). Germline V gives CDR1 SEHNR, CDR2 FQNEAQ (reference sequence). The CDR3 has 12 amino acids. The ends were cut back, 6 bases at V and 5 bases at J, with 11 bases in the middle.

The rearrangement links TRBV4-1 to TRBJ2-1; possibly TRBD2 for D (6 bases). Between the trimmed V and J ends, which lost 6 bases and 0 bases, there was a span of 9 bases. The germline V gene has CDR1 MGHRA and CDR2 YSYEKL. The CDR3 has 14 residues. CDR3: CASRGRSSYNEQFF. The DNA for the CDR3 is TGCGCCAGCAGAGGGAGGAGCTCCTACAATGAGCAGTTCTTC.

The chain joins TRBV4-2 to TRBJ1-5, with 8 nucleotides matching TRBD1. V shed 4 bases, J shed 2 bases, and the junction held 7 bases outside the gene matches. Germline V gene data show CDR1 as LGHNA and CDR2 as YNFKEQ. CDR3 length: 16 residues. CDR3 bases: TGTGCCAGCAGCCCAGGACAGGGTAGCGGCAATCAGCCCCAGCATTTT. Its translation is CASSPGQGSGNQPQHF.

The chain carries TRBV6-5 and TRBJ2-7; perhaps TRBD2 as D (6 bases). Trimming removed 6 bases from V and 3 bases from J, with 15 bases in between. This CDR3 region has 14 residues. Looked up from germline, CDR1 is MNHEY and CDR2 is SVGAGI. The chain's CDR3 is CASRGLSGDYEQYF. For the CDR3, the DNA is TGTGCCAGCAGGGGACTCAGTGGGGACTACGAGCAGTACTTC.

The chain couples TRBV2 to TRBJ2-1, with D possibly matching TRBD2 (6 bases). Trimming cost V 6 bases and J 3 bases, with 9 bases left between them. The germline V gene has CDR1 SNHLY and CDR2 FYNNEI. The CDR3 contains 13 residues. CDR3 sequence: CASRRLGYNEQFF. In DNA, the CDR3 is TGTGCCAGCAGAAGACTAGGCTACAATGAGCAGTTCTTC.

The rearrangement joins TRBV25-1 to TRBJ2-1; 10 bases line up with TRBD2. Germline values: CDR1 MGHDK, CDR2 SYGVNS. V shed 2 bases and J 4 bases; nucleotides not matched to a gene: 5. CDR3 length equals 16 residues. CDR3 region: CASSELTSGPYNEQFF. CDR3 nucleotides: TGTGCCAGCAGTGAACTGACTAGCGGGCCATACAATGAGCAGTTCTTC.

The J gene is TRBJ2-5, the V gene TRBV6-1; TRBD1 aligns across 10 bases. This CDR3 has 15 amino acids. Germline V gene lookup returns CDR1 MNHNS and CDR2 SASEGT. J lost 5 bases, V lost 7 bases, and 10 bases had no gene match. CDR3 sequence: CASNGGDRGWETQYF. The CDR3 nucleotides read TGTGCCAGCAATGGGGGGGACAGGGGTTGGGAGACCCAGTACTTC.

This chain connects TRBV18 to TRBJ2-7, with 8 nucleotides matching TRBD1. This CDR3 contains 13 residues. Germline CDR1 and CDR2: KGHSH and LQKENI. Trimming cost V 5 bases and J 4 bases; bases outside gene matches: 4. This CDR3 is CASSGQGLYEQYF. Written as DNA, the CDR3 is TGTGCCAGCTCAGGACAGGGTCTGTACGAGCAGTACTTC. Looking up the rest from reference TRBV18 and TRBJ2-7 gives the full variable domain: NAGVMQNPRHLVRRRGQEARLRCSPMKGHSHVYWYRQLPEEGLKFMVYLQKENIIDESGMPKERFSAEFPKEGPSILRIQQVVRGDSAAYFCASSGQGLYEQYFGPGTRLTVT.

Comments on this clone: Sequence at one end of the junction differs from germline and may be a read error. The chain links TRBV19 to TRBJ1-5; TRBD1 matches 7 bases. The CDR3 totals 16 residues. The germline CDR1 and CDR2 sequences are LNHDA and SQIVND (reference sequence). Here the CDR3 DNA reads TGTGCCAGTACTATAGCCCAACAGGGGCTTAATCAGCCCCAGCATTTT. Protein: CASTIAQQGLNQPQHF.

This chain uses TRBV5-4 with TRBJ2-7; no reliable D call. Germline assignment: CDR1 SGHNT and CDR2 YYREEE (reference sequence). The length of the CDR3 is 12 residues. Trimming took 4 bases from V and 7 from J, leaving 12 bases between them. The CDR3 sequence: CASSLISEEQYF. CDR3 in DNA: TGTGCCAGCAGCCTGATCAGTGAAGAGCAGTACTTC.

V gene TRBV25-1 combines with J gene TRBJ2-3; 7 positions agree with TRBD2. The germline V gene has CDR1 MGHDK and CDR2 SYGVNS. The CDR3 runs to 14 residues. Trimming at V came to 4 bases and at J to 10 bases, leaving 11 bases not matched to a gene. This CDR3 is CASSGPAGLAAQYF. CDR3 DNA sequence: TGTGCCAGCAGTGGACCAGCGGGGCTCGCGGCGCAGTATTTT. The variable domain in full, with the rest retrieved from reference TRBV25-1 and TRBJ2-3, is EADIYQTPRYLVIGTGKKITLECSQTMGHDKMYWYQQDPGMELHLIHYSYGVNSTEKGDLSSESTVSRIRTEHFPLTLESARPSHTSQYLCASSGPAGLAAQYFGPGTRLTVL.

The chain is built from TRBV29-1 and TRBJ1-1; TRBD1 matches at 8 bases. V shed 8 bases and J 1 base; nucleotides not matched to a gene: 6. The CDR3 contains 13 residues. Germline V gene data show CDR1 as SQVTM and CDR2 as ANQGSEA. The CDR3 protein is CSTTGAANTEAFF. In DNA, the CDR3 is TGCAGCACGACAGGGGCCGCGAACACTGAAGCTTTCTTT. The entire variable domain, with the rest obtained from reference TRBV29-1 and TRBJ1-1, is as follows: SAVISQKPSRDICQRGTSLTIQCQVDSQVTMMFWYRQQPGQSLTLIATANQGSEATYESGFVIDKFPISRPNLTFSTLTVSNMSPEDSSIYLCSTTGAANTEAFFGQGTRLTVV.

The J gene is TRBJ1-4, the V gene TRBV20-1; 7 bases are a match to TRBD1. The CDR3 consists of 10 residues. Per germline, CDR1 DFQATT and CDR2 SNEGSKA (reference sequence). J was trimmed by 16 bases and V by 6 bases; bases with no gene match: 8. The CDR3 is CSADREVQFF. The CDR3 bases are TGCAGTGCAGACAGGGAAGTTCAGTTTTTT.

The chain combines TRBV18 with TRBJ2-1; 9 positions match TRBD1. This CDR3 has 15 amino acids. V was pared by 6 bases and J by 6 bases, with 9 bases of the junction left unmatched. Germline values: CDR1 KGHSH, CDR2 LQKENI. CDR3 amino acids: CASSEVQGASNEQFF. The CDR3 coding sequence is TGTGCCAGCTCCGAGGTACAGGGGGCGAGCAATGAGCAGTTCTTC.